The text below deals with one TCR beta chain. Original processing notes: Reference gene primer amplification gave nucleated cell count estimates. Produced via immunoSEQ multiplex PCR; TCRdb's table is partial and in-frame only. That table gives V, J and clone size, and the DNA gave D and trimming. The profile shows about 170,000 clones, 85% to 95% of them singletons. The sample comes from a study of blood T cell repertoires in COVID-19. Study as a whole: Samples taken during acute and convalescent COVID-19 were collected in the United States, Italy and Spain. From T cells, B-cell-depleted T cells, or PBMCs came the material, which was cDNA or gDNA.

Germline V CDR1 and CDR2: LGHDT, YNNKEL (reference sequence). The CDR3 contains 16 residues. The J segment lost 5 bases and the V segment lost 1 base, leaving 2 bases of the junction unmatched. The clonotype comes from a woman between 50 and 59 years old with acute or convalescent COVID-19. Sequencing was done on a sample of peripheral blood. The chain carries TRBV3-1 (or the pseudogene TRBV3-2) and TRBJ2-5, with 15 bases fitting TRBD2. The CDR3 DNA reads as TGTGCCAGCAGCCAAGGGACTAGCGGGGGGGAGGAGACCCAGTACTTC. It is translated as CASSQGTSGGEETQYF.